The 28 T cell receptor beta chains given below trace back to one sample, sequenced in a study of identical twins. TCRdb itself ran the 5' RACE reads through MiXCR, one entry per CDR3 protein. The sample consists of approximately 600,000 distinct CDR3 sequences, just over 7% of them appearing once. The sample was also linked to a second study, of yellow fever vaccine responses in identical twins.

The sequencing sample was made of PBMCs. The receptor source for this set is a woman in her late teens or twenties in good health.

This clonotype was picked up a small number of times. The chain couples TRBV29-1 to TRBJ1-5; TRBD1 matches at 9 bases. The trim removed 6 bases at V and 7 bases at J, leaving 10 bases unmatched. Germline CDR1 and CDR2: SQVTM and ANQGSEA. This CDR3 is built from 14 residues. The chain's CDR3 is CSVRDRVEGQPQHF. The CDR3 nucleotides read TGCAGCGTCAGGGACAGGGTTGAAGGACAGCCCCAGCATTTT.

There are many counts of this clonotype. The V call is TRBV5-5, the J call TRBJ1-4; no definite D call. The ends were cut back, 2 bases at V and 4 bases at J, with 12 bases in the middle. Germline CDR1 and CDR2: SGHKS and YYEKEE (reference sequence). The CDR3 sequence is 15 residues long. The CDR3 bases are TGTGCCAGCAGCTTCTCGGACGGGTTTAATGAAAAACTGTTTTTT. Its translation is CASSFSDGFNEKLFF. The full variable domain, its missing parts supplied by reference TRBV5-5 and TRBJ1-4, is DAGVTQSPTHLIKTRGQQVTLRCSPISGHKSVSWYQQVLGQGPQFIFQYYEKEERGRGNFPDRFSARQFPNYSSELNVNALLLGDSALYLCASSFSDGFNEKLFFGSGTQLSVL.

At least ten counts were recorded for this clonotype. The chain couples TRBV20-1 to TRBJ2-1; no definite D call. CDR1 DFQATT and CDR2 SNEGSKA come from the germline V gene (reference sequence). The CDR3 is made up of 11 amino acids. V lost 6 bases and J 10 bases, leaving 13 bases between the germline ends. DNA of the CDR3: TGCAGTGCCCCTACAAGCGCGGAGCAGTTCTTC. Protein: CSAPTSAEQFF.

This clonotype has more than one count but fewer than ten. The chain uses TRBV29-1 and TRBJ2-3; the match to TRBD2 covers 11 bases. The CDR3 has 14 amino acids. CDR1 and CDR2 (germline): SQVTM, ANQGSEA. V was pared by 6 bases and J by 0 bases, with 2 bases of the junction left unmatched. CDR3 sequence: CSVSSGRSTDTQYF. The CDR3 bases are TGCAGCGTGTCTAGCGGGAGGAGCACAGATACGCAGTATTTT.

This clonotype was found a few times. This sequence joins TRBV10-3 and TRBJ2-1; D may be TRBD1 (5 bases). The CDR3 covers 14 residues. Germline CDR1 is ENHRY and CDR2 is SYGVKD. V gave up 4 bases and J gave up 8 bases, with 15 bases separating them. The CDR3 spells CAISGGHSSHEQFF. The CDR3 nucleotides are TGTGCCATCAGTGGTGGACACAGTTCTCATGAGCAGTTCTTC.

The chain is built from TRBV2 and TRBJ1-6; 8 bases match TRBD1. The V and J ends lost 8 bases and 10 bases, in that order; junction bases with no gene match: 7. Germline V CDR1 and CDR2: SNHLY, FYNNEI. The length of the CDR3 is 13 residues. The CDR3 is CASRDRGGSPLHF. The CDR3 DNA is TGTGCCAGCCGAGACAGGGGAGGATCACCCCTCCACTTT.

The J gene is TRBJ2-3, the V gene TRBV28; no firm D call. CDR1 MDHEN and CDR2 SYDVKM come from the germline V gene. This CDR3 region has 17 residues. Trimming left V 3 bases short and J 4 bases short, with 20 bases between. In DNA form, the CDR3 reads TGTGCCAGCAGTTTGCTAGATCTCGTGGTTATGCCAGATACGCAGTATTTT. Its protein is CASSLLDLVVMPDTQYF.

This clonotype was found a few times. The chain couples TRBV28 to TRBJ2-3, with TRBD1 matching over 8 bases. Germline trimming cut 6 bases from V and 4 bases from J; bases unmatched to any gene: 6. CDR1 is MDHEN, CDR2 SYDVKM, per germline. The CDR3 length is 14 residues. CDR3 protein: CASRRTGKADTQYF. The CDR3 DNA follows: TGTGCCAGCAGACGGACAGGGAAGGCAGATACGCAGTATTTT.

The chain employs TRBV12-3 or TRBV12-4 and TRBJ2-1; tentative D call: TRBD1 (7 bases). Trimming stripped 5 bases from V and 6 bases from J, with 11 bases between. The CDR3 runs to 13 residues. CDR3 amino acids: CASSRQGLNEQFF. The CDR3, as DNA: TGTGCCAGCAGTAGACAGGGACTCAATGAGCAGTTCTTC.

This clonotype was detected only a few times. This chain uses TRBV6-1 with TRBJ2-7; the match to TRBD2 covers 12 bases. The germline CDR1 and CDR2 sequences are MNHNS and SASEGT. The CDR3 runs 18 residues. V lost 6 bases to trimming and J lost 4 bases; unmatched junction nucleotides: 16. CDR3 DNA sequence: TGTGCCAGCAGGCTTCCGGGACTAGCGGGTTTGGCCCCTTACGAGCAGTACTTC. This sequence encodes CASRLPGLAGLAPYEQYF.

This clonotype has a handful of counts. V is TRBV29-1 and J is TRBJ2-7; the match to TRBD2 covers 8 bases. After removal of 3 bases from V and 0 bases from J, the junction contained 4 bases not matched to a gene. The CDR3 has 14 residues. In germline, CDR1 is SQVTM, CDR2 ANQGSEA. The CDR3 loop reads CSVELTSVSYEQYF. For the CDR3, the DNA is TGCAGCGTTGAGTTGACTAGCGTCTCCTACGAGCAGTACTTC.

This chain links TRBV25-1 with TRBJ2-2, with 10 bases matching TRBD1. Germline V gives CDR1 MGHDK, CDR2 SYGVNS. After removal of 4 bases from V and 8 bases from J, the junction contained 4 bases not matched to a gene. CDR3 size: 14 residues. Written as DNA, the CDR3 is TGTGCCAGCAGTGGACAGGGGGCGAAAGGGGAGCTGTTTTTT. Residues: CASSGQGAKGELFF.

This clonotype showed up many times. The CDR3 DNA sequence: TGTGCCAGCAGCCGCGGACTAGCGGGAGGGAGCTCCTACAATGAGCAGTTCTTC. Its translation is CASSRGLAGGSSYNEQFF. The chain links TRBV12-3 or TRBV12-4 to TRBJ2-1; 15 bases agree with TRBD2. Trimming removed 6 bases from V and 0 bases from J; junction bases left unmatched: 6. This CDR3 has 18 residues.

This clonotype was seen a handful of times. This rearrangement joins TRBV20-1 to TRBJ1-4; D possibly corresponds to TRBD1 (5 bases). This CDR3 has 13 amino acids. The germline CDR1 and CDR2 sequences are DFQATT and SNEGSKA (reference sequence). V was pared by 4 bases and J by 4 bases, with 10 bases between. CDR3 sequence: CSATREGNEKLFF. CDR3 DNA sequence: TGCAGTGCTACCAGGGAGGGTAATGAAAAACTGTTTTTT.

This clonotype was recorded a few times. This chain joins TRBV11-2 and TRBJ2-3; 9 bases agree with TRBD2. Per the germline V gene, CDR1 is SGHAT and CDR2 is FQNNGV. CDR3 size: 16 residues. The J segment lost 2 bases and the V segment lost 2 bases, leaving 5 bases of the junction unmatched. The CDR3 protein is CASSLRLADFTDTQYF. CDR3 coding DNA: TGTGCCAGCAGCTTAAGACTAGCGGATTTCACAGATACGCAGTATTTT.

A few counts support this clonotype. The V and J genes are TRBV20-1 and TRBJ2-1; 9 bases align to TRBD2. This CDR3 spans 16 amino acids. Trimming took 3 bases from V and 8 from J; bases not matched to a gene: 14. The germline gives CDR1 DFQATT, CDR2 SNEGSKA (reference sequence). The CDR3 reads CSARGTERGAAYEQFF. The CDR3, as DNA: TGCAGTGCTAGGGGCACCGAGCGGGGGGCGGCGTATGAGCAGTTCTTC.

This clonotype was detected a few times. The chain links TRBV9 to TRBJ2-3; 9 bases are shared with TRBD1. CDR1 and CDR2 (germline): SGDLS, YYNGEE. The CDR3 extends over 16 amino acids. Trimming removed 0 bases from V and 2 bases from J; junction bases left unmatched: 4. This CDR3 is CASSVGGTGFTDTQYF. For the CDR3, the DNA is TGTGCCAGCAGCGTAGGAGGGACAGGGTTCACAGATACGCAGTATTTT.

The sample holds a few counts of this clonotype. J is TRBJ2-5 and V is TRBV20-1; D not resolved. The CDR3 spans 14 residues. V lost 1 base, J lost 5 bases, and 14 bases lay in between. Germline V gene sequence: CDR1 DFQATT, CDR2 SNEGSKA (reference sequence). The CDR3 bases are TGCAGTGCTAGAGGAGTACGGCTTGGGGAGACCCAGTACTTC. Its translation is CSARGVRLGETQYF.

In its sample, this clonotype was seen many times. The rearrangement links TRBV20-1 to TRBJ2-7; D gene unclear. V gave up 5 bases and J gave up 7 bases, with 12 bases separating them. Germline CDR1 DFQATT, CDR2 SNEGSKA (reference sequence). This CDR3 is built from 11 residues. The CDR3 spells CSADPLEEQYV. DNA of the CDR3: TGCAGTGCTGACCCCCTGGAGGAGCAGTACGTC.

This clonotype was counted many times. CDR3 sequence: CASSLLQGVYNEQFF. CDR3 DNA sequence: TGTGCCAGCAGTTTATTGCAGGGGGTCTACAATGAGCAGTTCTTC. The V call is TRBV12-3 or TRBV12-4, the J call TRBJ2-1; 7 bases align to TRBD1. The CDR3 has 15 amino acids. Unmatched junction bases numbered 4, after V lost 2 bases and J lost 3 bases.

This chain connects TRBV7-9 to TRBJ2-7; no clear D gene. In germline, CDR1 is SEHNR, CDR2 FQNEAQ (reference sequence). Trimming took 4 bases from V and 3 from J, leaving 4 bases between them. The CDR3 runs to 11 residues. The CDR3 DNA reads as TGTGCCAGCAGCTCTCACTACGAGCAGTACGTC. Protein sequence: CASSSHYEQYV.

This clonotype was detected only a few times. The chain links TRBV2 to TRBJ2-2; D gene unclear. Trimming took off 2 bases at V and 7 bases at J, with 17 bases between the two ends. Germline-derived CDR1 and CDR2 are SNHLY and FYNNEI. This CDR3 comprises 16 residues. The CDR3 protein is CASSEPASTGFGELFF. CDR3 nucleotide sequence: TGTGCCAGCAGTGAACCCGCCAGTACCGGGTTCGGGGAGCTGTTTTTT.

This clonotype was seen once. V is TRBV3-1 and J is TRBJ2-3, with 14 positions matching TRBD2. This CDR3 region has 18 residues. With 4 bases clipped from V and 2 bases from J, the junction kept 8 bases outside the gene matches. The V gene's germline CDR1 is LGHDT and CDR2 YNNKEL (reference sequence). The CDR3: CASSLRTSGRSYTDTQYF. DNA of the CDR3: TGTGCCAGCAGCCTTAGGACTAGCGGGAGGAGCTACACAGATACGCAGTATTTT.

The rearrangement joins TRBV3-1 to TRBJ2-3; the match to TRBD2 covers 11 bases. The V segment lost 1 base and the J segment 0 bases; nucleotides outside the gene matches: 9. CDR1 is LGHDT, CDR2 YNNKEL, per germline (reference sequence). CDR3 size: 19 residues. The CDR3 nucleotides read TGTGCCAGCAGCCAAGGTTACGAGACTAGCGGGAAAAGCACAGATACGCAGTATTTT. Its protein is CASSQGYETSGKSTDTQYF.

The chain uses TRBV12-3 or TRBV12-4 and TRBJ1-1, with TRBD1 identical over 11 bases. The CDR3 has 16 residues. V lost 1 base, J lost 5 bases, and 6 bases stayed unmatched. CDR3 region: CASSLGPGQGGTEAFF. In DNA, the CDR3 is TGTGCCAGCAGTTTAGGCCCGGGACAGGGGGGTACTGAAGCTTTCTTT.

This clonotype was detected a few times. V is TRBV25-1 and J is TRBJ2-3; maybe TRBD2 (5 bases). The germline gives CDR1 MGHDK, CDR2 SYGVNS. Trimming took 6 bases from V and 0 from J, leaving 13 bases between them. The CDR3 consists of 15 residues. The CDR3 nucleotides are TGTGCCAGCAGCCCAAGAAGGACTAGCACAGATACGCAGTATTTT. The encoded protein is CASSPRRTSTDTQYF.

This clonotype came up a few times. The chain recombines TRBV28 with TRBJ2-3, with 10 bases fitting TRBD2. J gave up 5 bases and V 2 bases, and 10 bases lay outside the gene matches. CDR1 and CDR2 (germline): MDHEN, SYDVKM. This CDR3 spans 17 amino acids. For the CDR3, the DNA is TGTGCCAGCAGTTTAAGAGGGCTAGCGGGAGAGGGAGATACGCAGTATTTT. It translates to CASSLRGLAGEGDTQYF.

V is TRBV19 and J is TRBJ2-7; D not resolved. CDR1 is LNHDA and CDR2 is SQIVND in the germline V gene (reference sequence). The CDR3 runs 12 residues. V was shortened by 3 bases and J by 1 base, with 4 bases between the two germline ends. The CDR3 DNA sequence: TGTGCCAGTAGTATCCCTTCCTACGAGCAGTACTTC. It is translated as CASSIPSYEQYF. Supplemented by reference TRBV19 and TRBJ2-7, the full variable domain reads DGGITQSPKYLFRKEGQNVTLSCEQNLNHDAMYWYRQDPGQGLRLIYYSQIVNDFQKGDIAEGYSVSREKKESFPLTVTSAQKNPTAFYLCASSIPSYEQYFGPGTRLTVT.